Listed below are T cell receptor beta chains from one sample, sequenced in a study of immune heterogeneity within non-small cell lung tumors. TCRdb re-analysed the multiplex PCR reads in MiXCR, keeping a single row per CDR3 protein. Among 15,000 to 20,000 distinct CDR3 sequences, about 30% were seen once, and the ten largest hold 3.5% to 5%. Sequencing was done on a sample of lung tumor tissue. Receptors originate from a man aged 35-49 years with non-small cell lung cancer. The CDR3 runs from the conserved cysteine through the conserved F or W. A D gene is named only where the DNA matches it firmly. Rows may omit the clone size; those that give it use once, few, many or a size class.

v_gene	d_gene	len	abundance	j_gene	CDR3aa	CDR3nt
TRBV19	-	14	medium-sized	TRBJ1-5	CASSARGSNQPQHF	TGTGCCAGTAGTGCCAGGGGCAGCAATCAGCCCCAGCATTTT
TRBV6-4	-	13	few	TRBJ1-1	CASSDGENTEAFF	TGTGCCAGCAGTGACGGGGAGAACACTGAAGCTTTCTTT
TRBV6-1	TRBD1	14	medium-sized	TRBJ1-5	CAGRIGTGNQPQHF	TGTGCCGGCAGAATTGGGACAGGTAATCAGCCCCAGCATTTT
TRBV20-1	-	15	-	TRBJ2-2	CSARVVGSNTGELFF	TGCAGTGCTAGAGTCGTGGGCTCGAACACCGGGGAGCTGTTTTTT
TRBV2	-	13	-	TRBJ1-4	CASSSGQRGKLFF	TGTGCCAGCAGCTCGGGGCAGAGGGGAAAACTGTTTTTT
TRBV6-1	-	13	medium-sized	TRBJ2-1	CASSEMSSLDQFF	TGTGCCAGCAGTGAAATGTCTAGTCTAGATCAGTTCTTC
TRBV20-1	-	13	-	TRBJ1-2	CIAPSTSGLVYTF	TGCATTGCTCCGTCCACCTCAGGGCTCGTCTACACCTTC
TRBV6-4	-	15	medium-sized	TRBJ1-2	CASSDGGRHNYGYTF	TGTGCCAGCAGTGATGGGGGCAGACATAACTATGGCTACACCTTC
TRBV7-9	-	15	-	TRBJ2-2	CASSYWGSGTGELFF	TGTGCCAGCAGCTACTGGGGGAGTGGCACCGGGGAGCTGTTTTTT
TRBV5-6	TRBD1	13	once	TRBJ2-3	CATSKTGADTQYF	TGTGCCACCAGCAAGACAGGGGCCGATACGCAGTATTTT
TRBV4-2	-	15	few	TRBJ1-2	CASSHPGEANYGYTF	TGTGCCAGCAGCCACCCAGGGGAAGCTAACTATGGCTACACCTTC
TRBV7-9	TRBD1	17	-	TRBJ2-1	CASSLIWGTGTTYEQFF	TGTGCCAGCAGCTTAATCTGGGGGACAGGGACTACCTATGAGCAGTTCTTC
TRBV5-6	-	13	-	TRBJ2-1	CASSYGQYNEQSF	TGTGCCAGCAGCTATGGACAGTACAATGAGCAGTCCTTC
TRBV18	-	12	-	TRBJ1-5	CASLPGNQPQHF	TGTGCCAGCTTACCAGGTAATCAGCCCCAGCATTTT
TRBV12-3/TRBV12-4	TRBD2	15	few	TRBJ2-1	CASSLTAGGGNEQFF	TGTGCCAGCAGTTTGACGGCGGGAGGAGGAAATGAGCAGTTCTTC
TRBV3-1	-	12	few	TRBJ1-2	CASFTRVLGYTF	TGTGCCAGCTTCACCCGTGTTTTGGGCTACACCTTC
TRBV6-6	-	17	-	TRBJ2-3	CASSYSIFRAGAHTQYF	TGTGCCAGCAGTTACTCGATTTTCAGGGCTGGAGCACATACGCAGTATTTT
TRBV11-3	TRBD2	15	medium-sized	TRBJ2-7	CASSRLADSSYEQYF	TGTGCCAGCAGCCGACTAGCGGATAGCTCCTACGAGCAGTACTTC
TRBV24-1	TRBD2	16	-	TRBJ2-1	CATSDYAGGRNNEQFF	TGTGCCACCAGTGATTATGCGGGAGGGCGGAACAATGAGCAGTTCTTC
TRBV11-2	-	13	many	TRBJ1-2	CASSLQASDGYTF	TGTGCCAGCAGCTTACAGGCTTCCGATGGCTACACCTTC
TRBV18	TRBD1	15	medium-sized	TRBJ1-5	CASSPTGERNQPQHF	TGTGCCAGCTCACCCACAGGGGAACGGAATCAGCCCCAGCATTTT
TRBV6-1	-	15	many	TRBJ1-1	CASSPILTRGTEAFF	TGTGCCAGCAGCCCAATTTTGACTAGAGGCACTGAAGCTTTCTTT
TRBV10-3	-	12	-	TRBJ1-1	CAIGGSVTEAFF	TGTGCCATCGGGGGGTCGGTCACTGAAGCTTTCTTT
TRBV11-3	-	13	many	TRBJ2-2	CASSSDVVGELFF	TGTGCCAGCAGCTCCGACGTGGTCGGGGAGCTGTTTTTT
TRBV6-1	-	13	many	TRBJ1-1	CASSLQGRTEAFF	TGTGCCAGCAGTCTACAGGGTAGGACTGAAGCTTTCTTT
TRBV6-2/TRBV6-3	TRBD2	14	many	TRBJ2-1	CASSSGLEYNEQFF	TGTGCCAGCAGTTCGGGACTAGAATACAATGAGCAGTTCTTC
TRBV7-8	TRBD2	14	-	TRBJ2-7	CASSLELAVYEQYF	TGTGCCAGCAGCTTAGAACTAGCGGTTTACGAGCAGTACTTC
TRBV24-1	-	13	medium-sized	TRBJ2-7	CATSDGSTPRQYF	TGTGCCACCAGTGATGGCAGTACTCCTAGGCAGTACTTC
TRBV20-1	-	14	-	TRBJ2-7	CSAKHLDLKGEQYF	TGCAGTGCTAAACACCTGGACCTGAAAGGCGAGCAGTACTTC
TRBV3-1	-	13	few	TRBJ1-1	CASSQEGGSEAFF	TGTGCCAGCAGCCAAGAAGGGGGTTCTGAAGCTTTCTTT
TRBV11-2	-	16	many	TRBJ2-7	CASSLDYFGFSYEQYF	TGTGCCAGCAGCTTAGATTATTTCGGGTTTTCCTACGAGCAGTACTTC
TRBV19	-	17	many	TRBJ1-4	CASSPGTALFFNEKLFF	TGTGCCAGTAGTCCCGGGACCGCACTATTCTTTAATGAAAAACTGTTTTTT
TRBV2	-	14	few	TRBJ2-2	CASSERMGTGELFF	TGTGCCAGCAGCGAGAGGATGGGGACCGGGGAGCTGTTTTTT
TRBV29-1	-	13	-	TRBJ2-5	CSVDEEAMETQYF	TGCAGCGTTGATGAGGAAGCCATGGAGACCCAGTACTTC
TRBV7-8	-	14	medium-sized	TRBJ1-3	CASYPGGSGNTIYF	TGTGCTAGTTACCCTGGGGGCTCTGGAAACACCATATATTTT
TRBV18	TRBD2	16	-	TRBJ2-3	CASSRLLAGSTDTQYF	TGTGCCAGCTCACGACTACTAGCGGGCAGCACAGATACGCAGTATTTT
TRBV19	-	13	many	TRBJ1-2	CASSPDGMGGYTF	TGTGCCAGTAGTCCCGACGGGATGGGGGGCTACACCTTC
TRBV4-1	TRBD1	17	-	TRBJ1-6	CASSLTGQSSYNSPLHF	TGCGCCAGCAGCCTCACGGGACAGAGCTCCTATAATTCACCCCTCCACTTT
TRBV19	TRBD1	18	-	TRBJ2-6	CASSIIGTGVSGANVLTF	TGTGCCAGTAGTATCATCGGGACAGGGGTGTCTGGGGCCAACGTCCTGACTTTC
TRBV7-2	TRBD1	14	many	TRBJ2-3	CASSLGQSTDTQYF	TGTGCCAGCAGCTTGGGACAGAGCACAGATACGCAGTATTTT
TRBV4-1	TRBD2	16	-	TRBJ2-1	CASTPTSGVTYNEQFF	TGCGCCAGCACCCCGACTAGCGGGGTTACCTACAATGAGCAGTTCTTC
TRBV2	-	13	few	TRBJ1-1	CASSGGANTEAFF	TGTGCCAGCAGCGGGGGCGCGAACACTGAAGCTTTCTTT
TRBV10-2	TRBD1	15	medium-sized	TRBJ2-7	CASSEGTGGSYEQYF	TGCGCCAGCAGTGAAGGGACAGGGGGCTCCTACGAGCAGTACTTC
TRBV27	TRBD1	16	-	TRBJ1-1	CASSFGQGQVNTEAFF	TGTGCCAGCAGTTTCGGTCAGGGACAGGTGAACACTGAAGCTTTCTTT
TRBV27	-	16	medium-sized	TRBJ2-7	CASSLSGAGKVFEQYF	TGTGCCAGCAGTTTATCGGGGGCAGGGAAAGTATTCGAGCAGTACTTC
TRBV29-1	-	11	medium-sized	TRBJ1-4	CSVELAGQEIF	TGCAGCGTTGAATTGGCTGGGCAGGAAATTTTT
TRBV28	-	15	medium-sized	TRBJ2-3	CASTRGGFSTDTQYF	TGTGCCAGCACGAGGGGCGGTTTTAGCACAGATACGCAGTATTTT
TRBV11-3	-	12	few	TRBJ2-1	CASSLDLSEQFF	TGTGCCAGCAGCTTAGATCTAAGTGAGCAGTTCTTC